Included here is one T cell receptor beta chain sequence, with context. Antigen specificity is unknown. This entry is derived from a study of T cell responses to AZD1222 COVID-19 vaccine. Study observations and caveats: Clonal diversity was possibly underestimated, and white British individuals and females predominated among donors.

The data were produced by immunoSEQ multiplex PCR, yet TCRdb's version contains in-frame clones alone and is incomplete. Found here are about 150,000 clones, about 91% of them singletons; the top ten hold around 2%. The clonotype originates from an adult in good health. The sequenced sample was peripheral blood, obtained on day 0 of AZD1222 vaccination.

The CDR3 DNA reads as TGTGCCAGTAGTACGGGCATTGGCAATCAGCCCCAGCATTTT. It encodes CASSTGIGNQPQHF. This chain uses TRBV19 with TRBJ1-5; D not resolved. Germline V lookup: CDR1 LNHDA, CDR2 SQIVND (reference sequence). This CDR3 contains 14 residues. The germline V and J ends were trimmed by 4 bases and 2 bases, with 9 bases remaining between them. Full variable domain (missing parts from reference TRBV19 and TRBJ1-5): DGGITQSPKYLFRKEGQNVTLSCEQNLNHDAMYWYRQDPGQGLRLIYYSQIVNDFQKGDIAEGYSVSREKKESFPLTVTSAQKNPTAFYLCASSTGIGNQPQHFGDGTRLSIL.